The clone carrying this TCR beta chain appeared a few times. Its antigen is unidentified. The CDR3 extends over 14 amino acids. The germline V and J ends were trimmed by 0 bases and 4 bases, with 9 bases remaining between them. CDR1 is MNHNS, CDR2 SASEGT, per germline. TCR beta CDR3 regions were amplified from RNA transcripts. The workflow started with a first-round RT-PCR run with HTBI primers and then moved on to a second-round multiplex PCR. TCRdb redid the calling of the multiplex PCR reads with MiXCR, one entry per CDR3 protein. The sample lists a few hundred thousand distinct CDR3 sequences, 18% occurring once. Moderate-to-severe activity, with CAS ≥3, NOSPECS ≥4 and duration under 3 months, characterized the donors with ophthalmopathy. PBMCs had their origin in fresh peripheral blood (approximately 10 ml). The source of the sample is a study of Graves' ophthalmopathy and Graves' hyperthyroidism. Study information: Sampling took place at initial diagnosis, with peripheral blood obtained before any treatment.

Findings and limits, study-wide: Blood repertoires reportedly contained most expanded thyroid clonotypes above 0.001 frequency.

The specimen was peripheral blood. The source is a woman in her late teens or twenties with Graves' ophthalmopathy. The chain recombines TRBV6-1 with TRBJ2-5; D is undetermined. The CDR3 region has the DNA TGTGCCAGCAGTGAAGCGGGGTTAGGAGAGACCCAGTACTTC. Translating it yields CASSEAGLGETQYF.